These 15 T cell receptor beta chains were sequenced from one sample in a study of identical twins. Via MiXCR, TCRdb re-called the 5' RACE reads, giving one row per CDR3 protein. Of approximately 260,000 distinct CDR3 sequences listed, about 8% are singletons. The data also belong to a second study, concerning yellow fever vaccine responses in identical twins.

The sequenced sample consisted of CD8+ T cells sorted from blood. The receptors come from a woman younger than 35 in good health.

This clonotype has a handful of counts. CDR3 protein: CASSVARGGVYNEQFF. The CDR3 region has the DNA TGTGCCAGCAGCGTAGCCCGGGGGGGCGTGTACAATGAGCAGTTCTTC. This chain connects TRBV9 to TRBJ2-1; TRBD2 matches at 8 bases. This CDR3 has 16 amino acids. The germline CDR1 and CDR2 sequences are SGDLS and YYNGEE. J lost 4 bases, V lost 0 bases, and 6 bases had no gene match.

This clonotype was seen more than once but under ten times. The rearrangement links TRBV4-3 to TRBJ2-1, with a weak D call TRBD1 (6 bases). The CDR3 covers 14 residues. Trimming pared 8 bases from V and 2 bases from J, leaving 13 bases between. CDR1 and CDR2 from the germline V gene are LGHNA and YSLEER. The CDR3 region has the DNA TGCGCCAGCTCCCTGGACAGTGCCTACAATGAGCAGTTCTTC. Its protein product is CASSLDSAYNEQFF.

This chain links TRBV28 with TRBJ2-7; TRBD1 matches at 10 bases. The germline CDR1 and CDR2 sequences are MDHEN and SYDVKM. The CDR3 has 13 amino acids. The V and J ends lost 6 bases and 7 bases, in that order; junction bases with no gene match: 6. CDR3 bases: TGTGCCAGCAGCACCGGGACAGGGGAAGAGCAGTACTTC. Encoded protein: CASSTGTGEEQYF. The full variable domain, rest sourced from reference TRBV28 and TRBJ2-7, is DVKVTQSSRYLVKRTGEKVFLECVQDMDHENMFWYRQDPGLGLRLIYFSYDVKMKEKGDIPEGYSVSREKKERFSLILESASTNQTSMYLCASSTGTGEEQYFGPGTRLTVT.

This clonotype has a handful of counts. The chain recombines TRBV7-9 with TRBJ2-1; 10 bases match TRBD2. Looked up from germline, CDR1 is SEHNR and CDR2 is FQNEAQ (reference sequence). J lost 4 bases, V lost 5 bases, and 8 bases had no gene match. This CDR3 contains 16 residues. The CDR3 region is CASSQVAGGTYNEQFF. CDR3 bases: TGTGCCAGCAGCCAGGTAGCGGGGGGTACTTACAATGAGCAGTTCTTC.

The table lists this clonotype with a few counts. V is TRBV5-1 and J is TRBJ2-5, with D hard to call. The CDR3 consists of 16 residues. V was pared by 0 bases and J by 5 bases, with 17 bases between. Germline loops: CDR1 SGHRS, CDR2 YFSETQ. CDR3 sequence reads: CASSLEGLTLGETQYF. As DNA, the CDR3 is TGCGCCAGCAGCTTGGAAGGCCTCACTTTGGGGGAGACCCAGTACTTC.

The chain uses TRBV14 and TRBJ1-6; D remains ambiguous. V was pared by 10 bases and J by 11 bases, with 18 bases between. Germline V lookup: CDR1 SGHDN, CDR2 FVKESK. CDR3 size: 13 residues. CDR3 residues: CANVGILTAPLHF. DNA for the CDR3: TGTGCCAACGTGGGGATCCTCACTGCACCCCTCCACTTT. The full variable domain, completed using reference TRBV14 and TRBJ1-6, is EAGVTQFPSHSVIEKGQTVTLRCDPISGHDNLYWYRRVMGKEIKFLLHFVKESKQDESGMPNNRFLAERTGGTYSTLKVQPAELEDSGVYFCANVGILTAPLHFGNGTRLTVT.

This chain links TRBV28 with TRBJ2-3; 7 positions match TRBD1. There are 14 residues in the CDR3. The germline V gene has CDR1 MDHEN and CDR2 SYDVKM. J lost 5 bases, V lost 3 bases, and 5 bases had no gene match. CDR3 protein: CASSFRAGGDTQYF. CDR3 sequence (DNA): TGTGCCAGCAGTTTTCGGGCAGGGGGAGATACGCAGTATTTT.

This clonotype occurred many times. CDR3 coding DNA: TGTGCCAGCAGTCGGGGGACCGGGGAGCTGTTTTTT. Its translation is CASSRGTGELFF. The rearrangement joins TRBV12-3 or TRBV12-4 to TRBJ2-2; D may be TRBD2 (6 bases). Trimming removed 5 bases at V and 5 bases at J, with 6 bases between. The CDR3 contains 12 residues.

As regards this clonotype: One junction end does not reproduce the germline sequence, and a read error may be involved. The V call is TRBV7-3, the J call TRBJ2-2; 7 bases agree with TRBD1. Germline V CDR1 and CDR2: SGHTA, FQGTGA. The CDR3 totals 15 residues. The DNA of the CDR3 is TGTGCCAGCAGCCCCCGGGGACAGCACACCGGGGAGCTGGTTTTT. It encodes CASSPRGQHTGELVF. The full variable domain, its missing parts supplied by reference TRBV7-3 and TRBJ2-2, is GAGVSQTPSNKVTEKGKYVELRCDPISGHTALYWYRQSLGQGPEFLIYFQGTGAADDSGLPNDRFFAVRPEGSVSTLKIQRTERGDSAVYLCASSPRGQHTGELVFGEGSRLTVL.

The sample holds many counts of this clonotype. This chain's CDR3 is CASSLTGSSYEQYF. The CDR3, as DNA: TGTGCCAGCAGCTTAACTGGCAGCTCCTACGAGCAGTACTTC. This chain uses TRBV7-9 with TRBJ2-7, with D unresolved. Per germline, CDR1 SEHNR and CDR2 FQNEAQ (reference sequence). The CDR3 sequence is 14 residues long. The ends were cut back, 2 bases at V and 0 bases at J, with 8 bases in the middle.

This clonotype was detected many times. This sequence joins TRBV27 and TRBJ1-5; D is unclear. Germline values: CDR1 MNHEY, CDR2 SMNVEV (reference sequence). The CDR3 covers 14 residues. V was cut by 3 bases and J by 3 bases, with 9 bases left in between. The CDR3 DNA sequence: TGTGCCAGCAGTTTGGCACAGAACAATCAGCCCCAGCATTTT. Its translation is CASSLAQNNQPQHF.

This clonotype was picked up many times. DNA for the CDR3: TGCGCCAGCAGCTTGGGGACCGTGAACACCGGGGAGCTGTTTTTT. It yields the protein CASSLGTVNTGELFF. The chain recombines TRBV5-1 with TRBJ2-2; D unclear. This CDR3 comprises 15 residues. V was shortened by 0 bases and J by 1 base, with 7 bases between the two germline ends. Germline V gene sequence: CDR1 SGHRS, CDR2 YFSETQ.

There are a few counts of this clonotype. The V call is TRBV6-1, the J call TRBJ1-2; 7 bases line up with TRBD1. In germline, CDR1 is MNHNS, CDR2 SASEGT. V dropped 6 bases and J dropped 7; count of bases not matched to a gene: 11. The CDR3 is 14 amino acids. The CDR3 protein is CASRKRDSQRGYTF. The CDR3 bases are TGTGCCAGCAGAAAAAGGGACAGTCAACGTGGCTACACCTTC.

The chain couples TRBV20-1 to TRBJ2-7, with unresolved D. With 0 bases removed from V and 4 bases from J, the gap between germline ends came to 13 bases. The CDR3 covers 14 residues. CDR1 and CDR2 from the germline V gene are DFQATT and SNEGSKA (reference sequence). The CDR3 here is CSARDRVRLYEQYF. The DNA of the CDR3 is TGCAGTGCTAGAGATCGGGTCAGACTGTACGAGCAGTACTTC.

This clonotype has a handful of counts. CDR3 sequence (DNA): TGTGCCAGCAGCGCGGTATGGACCGGGGAGCTGTTTTTT. Its protein product is CASSAVWTGELFF. V usage is TRBV9 and J usage is TRBJ2-2; D gene unclear. Deletions cut 3 bases from V and 5 bases from J, with 8 bases between. Germline V gene data show CDR1 as SGDLS and CDR2 as YYNGEE. This CDR3 has 13 amino acids.